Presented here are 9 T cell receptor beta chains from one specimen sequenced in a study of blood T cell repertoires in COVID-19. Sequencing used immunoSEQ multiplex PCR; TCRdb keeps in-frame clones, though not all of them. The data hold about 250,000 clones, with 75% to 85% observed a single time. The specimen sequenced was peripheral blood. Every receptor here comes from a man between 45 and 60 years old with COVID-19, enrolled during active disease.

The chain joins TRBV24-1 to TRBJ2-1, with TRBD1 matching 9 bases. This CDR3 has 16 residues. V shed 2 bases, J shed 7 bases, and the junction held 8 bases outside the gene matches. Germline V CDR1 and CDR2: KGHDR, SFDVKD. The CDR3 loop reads CATSDSGTGPGNEQFF. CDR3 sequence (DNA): TGTGCCACCAGTGATTCCGGGACAGGGCCGGGGAATGAGCAGTTCTTC.

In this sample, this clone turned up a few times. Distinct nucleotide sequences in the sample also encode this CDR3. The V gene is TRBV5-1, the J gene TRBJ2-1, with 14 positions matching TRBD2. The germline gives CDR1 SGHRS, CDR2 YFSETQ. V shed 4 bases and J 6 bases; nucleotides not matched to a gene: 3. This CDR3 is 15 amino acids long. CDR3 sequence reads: CASSPGLAGGNEQFF. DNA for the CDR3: TGCGCCAGCAGCCCCGGACTAGCGGGGGGCAATGAGCAGTTCTTC.

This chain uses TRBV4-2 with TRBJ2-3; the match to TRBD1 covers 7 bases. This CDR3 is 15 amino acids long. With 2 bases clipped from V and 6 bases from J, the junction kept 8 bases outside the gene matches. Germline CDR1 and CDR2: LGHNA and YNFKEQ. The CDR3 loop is CASSQTTGTWDTQYF. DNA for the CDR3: TGTGCCAGCAGCCAAACGACAGGGACCTGGGATACGCAGTATTTT.

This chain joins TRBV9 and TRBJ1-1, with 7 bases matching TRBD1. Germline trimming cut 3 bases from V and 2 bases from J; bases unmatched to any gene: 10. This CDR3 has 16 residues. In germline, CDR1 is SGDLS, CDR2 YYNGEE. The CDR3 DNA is TGTGCCAGCAGCGGGACTTCAACAGGGGTTAACACTGAAGCTTTCTTT. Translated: CASSGTSTGVNTEAFF. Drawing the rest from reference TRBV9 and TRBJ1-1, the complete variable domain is DSGVTQTPKHLITATGQRVTLRCSPRSGDLSVYWYQQSLDQGLQFLIQYYNGEERAKGNILERFSAQQFPDLHSELNLSSLELGDSALYFCASSGTSTGVNTEAFFGQGTRLTVV.

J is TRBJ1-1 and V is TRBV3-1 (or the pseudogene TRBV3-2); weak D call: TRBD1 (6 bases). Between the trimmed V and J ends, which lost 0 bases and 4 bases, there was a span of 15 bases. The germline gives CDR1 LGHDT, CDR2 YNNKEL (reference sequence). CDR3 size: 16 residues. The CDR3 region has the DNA TGTGCCAGCAGCCAAGAGGGGAGGGGCAGGGGCACTGAAGCTTTCTTT. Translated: CASSQEGRGRGTEAFF.

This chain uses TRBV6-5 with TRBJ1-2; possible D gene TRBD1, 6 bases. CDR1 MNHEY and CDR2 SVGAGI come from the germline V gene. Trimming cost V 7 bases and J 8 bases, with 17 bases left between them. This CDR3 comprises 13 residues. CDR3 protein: CASIARGRGGYTF. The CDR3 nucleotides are TGTGCCAGCATTGCGAGGGGCAGGGGCGGCTACACCTTC.

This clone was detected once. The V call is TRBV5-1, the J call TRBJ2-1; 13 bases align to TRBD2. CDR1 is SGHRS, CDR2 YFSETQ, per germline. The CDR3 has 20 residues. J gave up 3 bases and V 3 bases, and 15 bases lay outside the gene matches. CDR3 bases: TGCGCCAGCAGCTCCCTGACTAGCGGGGGGCATTCACCCCTCTACAATGAGCAGTTCTTC. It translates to CASSSLTSGGHSPLYNEQFF.

CDR3 DNA sequence: TGTGCCAGTAGTCCCGGACTAGCGGGGGACGCTCGGTGGAATGAGCAGTTCTTC. Encoded protein: CASSPGLAGDARWNEQFF. The V gene is TRBV19, the J gene TRBJ2-1; 13 positions agree with TRBD2. Germline assignment: CDR1 LNHDA and CDR2 SQIVND (reference sequence). V trimming: 5 bases; J trimming: 7 bases; junction bases outside the gene matches: 14. This CDR3 spans 18 amino acids.

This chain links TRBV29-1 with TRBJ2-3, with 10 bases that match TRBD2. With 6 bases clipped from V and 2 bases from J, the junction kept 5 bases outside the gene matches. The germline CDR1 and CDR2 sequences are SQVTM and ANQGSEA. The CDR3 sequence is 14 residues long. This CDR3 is CSVGAGGVTDTQYF. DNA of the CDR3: TGCAGCGTGGGAGCGGGGGGGGTCACAGATACGCAGTATTTT.